The following is a T cell receptor beta chain sequence with its context. The CDR3 length is 20 residues. With 4 bases clipped from V and 0 bases from J, the junction kept 17 bases outside the gene matches. Germline CDR1 and CDR2: SGHRS and YFSETQ. Time point in this sample: peripheral blood 6 weeks after treatment start. The record originates from a study of PD-L1 blockade in urothelial cancer. At the level of the study: It was in 2014 that patients started atezolizumab at 1,200 mg intravenously every 3 weeks.

Produced via immunoSEQ multiplex PCR; TCRdb's table is partial and in-frame only. Of under 85,000 clones detected, approximately 90% appear once; the ten largest clones hold 0.7% to 0.9%. The V and J genes are TRBV5-1 and TRBJ2-1; TRBD1 matches 9 bases. Sequencing was performed on PBMCs, taken around atezolizumab (anti-PD-L1) treatment. The TCR sequence derives from a woman aged 80 or over with urothelial cancer. CDR3 sequence (DNA): TGCGCCAGCAGCCTTGGGGACAGGGACCTTTCGCCTAGCTCCTACAATGAGCAGTTCTTC. The encoded protein is CASSLGDRDLSPSSYNEQFF. The variable domain in full, with the rest retrieved from reference TRBV5-1 and TRBJ2-1, is KAGVTQTPRYLIKTRGQQVTLSCSPISGHRSVSWYQQTPGQGLQFLFEYFSETQRNKGNFPGRFSGRQFSNSRSEMNVSTLELGDSALYLCASSLGDRDLSPSSYNEQFFGPGTRLTVL.